The source of this T cell receptor (beta chain) is a study of T cell responses to AZD1222 COVID-19 vaccine listed by TCRdb under 2021. Looking at the study overall: AZD1222 recipients with second doses at about 4 weeks or about 12 weeks were pooled, because spike-specific TCR depth and breadth did not differ between schedules. A total of around 240 trial participants underwent TCR sequencing, of whom approximately 210 received two doses of AZD1222 and 26 received two doses of the MenACWY control vaccine. Enrollment into the trials was organized by age into subgroups of 18-55, 56-69 and 70-plus years, and those subgroups contained roughly 150, 30 and 60 TCR-sequenced participants, respectively. Summary of the overall study and its limitations: Participants were mostly white British, with more females than males. The authors suggested clonal diversity may have been underestimated. CD4 TCRs associated with the vaccine covered the entire spike protein, and the dominant responses were in regions 160-218 and 743-854. Conclusions about previously exposed vaccinees are limited, since just five to seven AZD1222 recipients were seropositive for SARS-CoV-2 at baseline. Because no samples from the day 14 peak response were available, repertoires could be characterized only after the peak T cell response. A significant rise in spike-specific TCR breadth and depth was observed after two AZD1222 doses relative to day 0 and relative to MenACWY recipients. Reportedly, close to half of the unique spike-specific TCRs recognized epitopes lying outside the regions that are mutated in the B.1.351 and B.1.1.7 variants. In the small 56-69-year group, the increase in depth fell short of significance, most likely because of low power.

This clone was detected once. Its antigen specificity is not known. No qualities accompany the bases; no much larger clone lies one base away. Germline trimming amounts to 2 bases on V and 4 bases on J, with 10 as the count of junction bases outside the gene matches. The CDR3 starts with the cysteine, ends with the phenylalanine, and has 16 residues. The kept DNA is CDR3 alone, 48 bases in frame from the first base. CDR1 is given as SGHVS and CDR2 as FQNEAQ, both from the germline V gene. The CDR3 regions of human TCRbeta chains were analyzed by immunosequencing. Concerning the study's data processing: Repertoire TCRs were matched against a reference library of SARS-CoV-2-specific TCRs generated with the MIRA antigen-specificity platform. Breadth meant the fraction of unique TCRs that were SARS-CoV-2-associated, whereas depth meant the fraction of total T cells that were SARS-CoV-2-associated. Each spike-specific TCR was assigned to its reactive spike region and to a CD4 or CD8 class using the MIRA data. Log10-transformed breadth and depth values were compared by one-way ANOVA with Sidak's multiple comparisons tests. The table comes from immuneACCESS by way of TCRdb, which keeps in-frame sequences with V and J called. Part of the clones is missing from these tables; in studies checked, under half for an unresolved V gene and the rest for unknown reasons. Clonal size and the V and J genes are those of that table, whereas D and trimming came from the DNA. Present in this sample are around 140,000 clones, 86% of which were seen just once. About a fifth of the sample is held by the ten biggest clonotypes.

The time point label on this specimen signifies: baseline before first vaccination. The vaccinee samples were drawn from two UK trials, COV001 and COV002, one of which was a single-blind randomized controlled phase 2/3 trial testing AZD1222 (ChAdOx1 nCoV-19) in healthy adults. For TCRbeta chain sequencing, PBMC samples from trial participants were taken at day 0 and at day 28 after the second dose. The TCR sequence derives from an adult in good health. The starting material was peripheral blood, obtained on day 0 of AZD1222 vaccination. The V gene is TRBV7-8 and the J gene is TRBJ2-7, with 8 bases in between that match TRBD1. The CDR3 is CASSLFSHDRGYEQYF. Here is the DNA: TGTGCCAGCAGCTTATTCTCCCACGACAGGGGTTACGAGCAGTACTTC.